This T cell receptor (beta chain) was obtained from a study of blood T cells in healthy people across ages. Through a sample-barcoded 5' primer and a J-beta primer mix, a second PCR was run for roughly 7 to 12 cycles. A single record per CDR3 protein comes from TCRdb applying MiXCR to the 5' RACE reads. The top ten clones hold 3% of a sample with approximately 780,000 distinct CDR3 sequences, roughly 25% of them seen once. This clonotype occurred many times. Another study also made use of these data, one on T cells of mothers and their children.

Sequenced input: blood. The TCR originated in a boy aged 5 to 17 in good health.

The CDR3 sequence: CASSDVQGSQETQYF. The CDR3 DNA is TGTGCCAGCAGTGATGTCCAGGGGTCTCAAGAGACCCAGTACTTC. The chain has TRBV6-2 or TRBV6-3 and TRBJ2-5; perhaps TRBD1 as D (6 bases). Germline CDR1 and CDR2: MNHEY and SVGEGT. The CDR3 spans 15 residues. Trimming left V 5 bases short and J 2 bases short, with 15 bases between.